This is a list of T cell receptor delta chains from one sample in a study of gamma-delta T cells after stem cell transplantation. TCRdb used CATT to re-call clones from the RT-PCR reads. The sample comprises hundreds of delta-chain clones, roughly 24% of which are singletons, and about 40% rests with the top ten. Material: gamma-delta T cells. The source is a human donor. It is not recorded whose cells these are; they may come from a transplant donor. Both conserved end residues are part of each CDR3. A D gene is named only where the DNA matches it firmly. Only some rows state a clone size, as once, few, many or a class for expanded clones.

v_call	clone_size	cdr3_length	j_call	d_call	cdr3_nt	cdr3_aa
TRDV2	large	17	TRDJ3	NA	TGTGCCTGTGACACCGCCAGGGGGGCCTGGGACACCCGACAGATGTTTTTC	CACDTARGAWDTRQMFF
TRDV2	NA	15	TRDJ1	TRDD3	TGTGCCTGTGACACAGTGGGGGATAAATCCGATAAACTCATCTTT	CACDTVGDKSDKLIF
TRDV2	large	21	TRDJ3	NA	TGTGCCTGTGACGCCTTCCCCGAATTGGGGGAGCACTCCTGGGACACCCGACAGATGTTTTTC	CACDAFPELGEHSWDTRQMFF
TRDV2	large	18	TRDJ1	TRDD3	TGTGCCTGTGACGTACTGGGGGATACAGTCCCCTCCACCGATAAACTCATCTTT	CACDVLGDTVPSTDKLIF
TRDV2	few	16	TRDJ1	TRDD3	TGTGCCTGTGACCCCCTGGGGGATACGCACACCGATAAACTCATCTTT	CACDPLGDTHTDKLIF
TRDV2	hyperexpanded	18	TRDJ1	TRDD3	TGTGCCTGTGACCCCCTCTTACTGGGGGATACGCACACCGATAAACTCATCTTT	CACDPLLLGDTHTDKLIF
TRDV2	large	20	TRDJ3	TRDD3	TGTGCCTGTGACTCCGTACTGGGGGATACCAGCTCCTGGGACACCCGACAGATGTTTTTC	CACDSVLGDTSSWDTRQMFF
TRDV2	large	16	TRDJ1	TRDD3	TGTGCCTGTGACCCCCTGGGGGATACTAACACCGATAAACTCATCTTT	CACDPLGDTNTDKLIF
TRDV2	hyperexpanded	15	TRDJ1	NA	TGTGCCTGTGACAAGCTGGGGATGTACACCGATAAACTCATCTTT	CACDKLGMYTDKLIF
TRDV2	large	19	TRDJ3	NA	TGTGCCTGTGACTCCCCTGGGACCCGAGGCTCCTGGGACACCCGACAGATGTTTTTC	CACDSPGTRGSWDTRQMFF
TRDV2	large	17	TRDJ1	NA	TGTGCCTGTGACACCGTCGGAAGAATCACAATCACCGATAAACTCATCTTT	CACDTVGRITITDKLIF
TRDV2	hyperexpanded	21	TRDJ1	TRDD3	TGTGCCTGTGACACAGTTCCTACTTCTGGGGGATACCTGGCGTACACCGATAAACTCATCTTT	CACDTVPTSGGYLAYTDKLIF
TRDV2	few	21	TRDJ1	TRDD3	TGTGCCTGTGACACCGTTACTGGGGGAGCCCATCCGATATACTACACCGATAAACTCATCTTT	CACDTVTGGAHPIYYTDKLIF
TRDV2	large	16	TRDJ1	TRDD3	TGTGCCTGTGACACACTGGGGGATACGCAAGAGACGCCACTCATCTTT	CACDTLGDTQETPLIF
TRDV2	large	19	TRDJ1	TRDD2	TGTGCCTGTGACACACTTCCTACTAGGGGAGAAGAGTACACCGATAAACTCATCTTT	CACDTLPTRGEEYTDKLIF
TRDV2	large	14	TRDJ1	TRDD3	TGTGCCTGTGACGCCCTGGGGGAAGAAATCAAACTCATCTTT	CACDALGEEIKLIF
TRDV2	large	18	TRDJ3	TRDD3	TGTGCCTGTGACACGGCTGGGGGAAGCTCCTGGGACACCCGACAGATGTTTTTC	CACDTAGGSSWDTRQMFF
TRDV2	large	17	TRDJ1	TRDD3	TGTGCCTGTGACGCGGTACTGGGGAAAGAGTACACCGATAAACTCATCTTT	CACDAVLGKEYTDKLIF
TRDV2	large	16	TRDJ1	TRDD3	TGTGCCTGTGACACCTTAATGGGGGATACGACCGATAAACTCATCTTT	CACDTLMGDTTDKLIF
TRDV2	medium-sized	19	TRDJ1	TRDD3	TGTGCCTGTGACACTGTACTGGGGGCTCCCGACCGTGGCACCGATAAACTCATCTTT	CACDTVLGAPDRGTDKLIF